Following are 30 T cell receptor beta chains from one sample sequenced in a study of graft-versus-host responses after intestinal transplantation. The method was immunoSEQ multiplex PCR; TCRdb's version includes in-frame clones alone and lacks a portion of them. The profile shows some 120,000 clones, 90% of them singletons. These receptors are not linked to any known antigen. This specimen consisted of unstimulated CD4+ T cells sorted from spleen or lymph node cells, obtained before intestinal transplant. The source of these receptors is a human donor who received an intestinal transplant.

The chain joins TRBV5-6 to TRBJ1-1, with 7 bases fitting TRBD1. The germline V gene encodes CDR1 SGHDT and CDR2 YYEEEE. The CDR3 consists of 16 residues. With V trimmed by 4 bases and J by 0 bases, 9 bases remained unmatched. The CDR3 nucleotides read TGTGCCAGCAGCCTAAGGACAGGAGTTATGAACACTGAAGCTTTCTTT. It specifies CASSLRTGVMNTEAFF.

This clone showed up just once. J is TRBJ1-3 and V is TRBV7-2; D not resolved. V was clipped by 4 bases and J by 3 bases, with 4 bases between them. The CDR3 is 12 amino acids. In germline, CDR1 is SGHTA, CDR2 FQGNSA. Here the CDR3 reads CASSSNGNTIYF. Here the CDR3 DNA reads TGTGCCAGCAGCTCCAATGGAAACACCATATATTTT.

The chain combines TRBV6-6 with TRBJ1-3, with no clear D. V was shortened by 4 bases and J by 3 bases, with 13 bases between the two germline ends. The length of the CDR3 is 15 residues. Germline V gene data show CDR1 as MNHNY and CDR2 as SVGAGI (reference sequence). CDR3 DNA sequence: TGTGCCAGCAGTTCCCCCTCGGAGGGTGGAAACACCATATATTTT. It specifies CASSSPSEGGNTIYF.

CDR3 nucleotides: TGTGCCGCAACGACCGACAGGTCCCTTCTCTTCTACGAGCAGTACTTC. This gives the protein CAATTDRSLLFYEQYF. V and J are TRBV19 and TRBJ2-7, with D possibly matching TRBD1 (6 bases). Germline loops: CDR1 LNHDA, CDR2 SQIVND (reference sequence). There are 16 residues in the CDR3. Between the trimmed V and J ends, which lost 11 bases and 3 bases, there was a span of 26 bases. The full variable domain, rest sourced from reference TRBV19 and TRBJ2-7, is DGGITQSPKYLFRKEGQNVTLSCEQNLNHDAMYWYRQDPGQGLRLIYYSQIVNDFQKGDIAEGYSVSREKKESFPLTVTSAQKNPTAFYLCAATTDRSLLFYEQYFGPGTRLTVT.

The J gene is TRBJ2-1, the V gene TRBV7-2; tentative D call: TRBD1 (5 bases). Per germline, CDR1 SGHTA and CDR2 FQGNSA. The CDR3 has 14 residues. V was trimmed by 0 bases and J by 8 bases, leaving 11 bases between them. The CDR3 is CASSLANWGDEQFF. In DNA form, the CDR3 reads TGTGCCAGCAGCTTAGCGAACTGGGGCGATGAGCAGTTCTTC.

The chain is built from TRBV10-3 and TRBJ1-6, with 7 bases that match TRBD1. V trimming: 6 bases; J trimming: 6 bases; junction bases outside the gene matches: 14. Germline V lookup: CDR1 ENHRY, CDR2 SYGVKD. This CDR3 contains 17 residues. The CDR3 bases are TGTGCCATCAGCGAATTCGCGCCGACAGGGCCTAATTCACCCCTCCACTTT. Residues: CAISEFAPTGPNSPLHF.

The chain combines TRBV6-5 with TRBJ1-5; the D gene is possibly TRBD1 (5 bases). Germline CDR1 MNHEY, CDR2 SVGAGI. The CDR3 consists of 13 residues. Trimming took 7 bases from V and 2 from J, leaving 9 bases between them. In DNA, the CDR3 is TGTGCCAGCACGCGGGGCCGCAATCAGCCCCAGCATTTT. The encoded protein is CASTRGRNQPQHF.

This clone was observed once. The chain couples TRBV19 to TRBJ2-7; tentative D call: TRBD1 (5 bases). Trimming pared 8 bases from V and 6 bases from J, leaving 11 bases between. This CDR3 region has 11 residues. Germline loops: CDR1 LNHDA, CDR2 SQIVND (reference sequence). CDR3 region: CASQAGLEQYF. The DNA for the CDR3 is TGTGCCAGTCAAGCAGGGCTCGAGCAGTACTTC.

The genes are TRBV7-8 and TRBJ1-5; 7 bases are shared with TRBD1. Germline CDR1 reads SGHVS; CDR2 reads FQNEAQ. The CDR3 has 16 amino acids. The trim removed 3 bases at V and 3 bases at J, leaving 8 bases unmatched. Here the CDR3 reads CASSLETGTLNQPQHF. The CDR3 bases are TGTGCCAGCAGCTTGGAGACAGGGACCCTCAATCAGCCCCAGCATTTT.

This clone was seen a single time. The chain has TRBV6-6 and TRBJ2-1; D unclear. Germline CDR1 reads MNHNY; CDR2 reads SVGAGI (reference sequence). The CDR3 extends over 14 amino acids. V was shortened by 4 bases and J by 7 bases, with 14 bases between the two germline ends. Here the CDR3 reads CASSLFSRYNEQFF. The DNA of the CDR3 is TGTGCCAGCAGTTTGTTTTCACGGTATAATGAGCAGTTCTTC.

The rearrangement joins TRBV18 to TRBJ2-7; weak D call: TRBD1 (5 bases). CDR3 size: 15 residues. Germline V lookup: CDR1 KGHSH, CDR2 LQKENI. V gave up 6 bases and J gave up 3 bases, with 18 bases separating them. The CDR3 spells CASSPATVPSYEQYF. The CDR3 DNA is TGTGCCAGCTCTCCTGCGACAGTTCCGAGCTACGAGCAGTACTTC.

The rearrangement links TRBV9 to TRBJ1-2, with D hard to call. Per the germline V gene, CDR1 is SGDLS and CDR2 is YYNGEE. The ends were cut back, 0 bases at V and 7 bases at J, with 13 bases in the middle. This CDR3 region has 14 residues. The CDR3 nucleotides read TGTGCCAGCAGCGTAGGCAGCCTTAGCGGTGGCTACACCTTC. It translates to CASSVGSLSGGYTF.

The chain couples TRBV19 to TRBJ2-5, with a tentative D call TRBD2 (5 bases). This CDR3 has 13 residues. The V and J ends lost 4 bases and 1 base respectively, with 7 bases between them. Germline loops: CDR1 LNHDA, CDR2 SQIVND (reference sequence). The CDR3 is CASSRRTQETQYF. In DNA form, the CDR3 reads TGTGCCAGTAGTAGGAGGACCCAAGAGACCCAGTACTTC.

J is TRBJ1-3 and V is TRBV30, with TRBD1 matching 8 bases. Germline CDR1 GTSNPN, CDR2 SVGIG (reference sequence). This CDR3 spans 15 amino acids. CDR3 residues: CAQQQGQVPGNTIYF. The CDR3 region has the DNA TGTGCGCAGCAACAGGGACAGGTGCCTGGAAACACCATATATTTT.

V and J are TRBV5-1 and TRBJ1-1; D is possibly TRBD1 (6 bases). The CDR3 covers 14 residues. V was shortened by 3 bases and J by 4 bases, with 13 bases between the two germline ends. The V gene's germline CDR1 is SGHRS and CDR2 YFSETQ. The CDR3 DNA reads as TGCGCCAGCAGCTCCCTCACAGGGAGCACTGAAGCTTTCTTT. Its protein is CASSSLTGSTEAFF. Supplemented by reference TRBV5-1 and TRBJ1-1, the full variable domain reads KAGVTQTPRYLIKTRGQQVTLSCSPISGHRSVSWYQQTPGQGLQFLFEYFSETQRNKGNFPGRFSGRQFSNSRSEMNVSTLELGDSALYLCASSSLTGSTEAFFGQGTRLTVV.

CDR3 amino acids: CATGGFSGNTIYF. The CDR3, as DNA: TGTGCCACCGGGGGGTTCTCTGGAAACACCATATATTTT. V and J are TRBV6-1 and TRBJ1-3; TRBD1 might be the D (5 bases). V shed 10 bases and J shed 0 bases, with 10 bases lying between them. Germline CDR1 is MNHNS and CDR2 is SASEGT. The CDR3 loop spans 13 amino acids.

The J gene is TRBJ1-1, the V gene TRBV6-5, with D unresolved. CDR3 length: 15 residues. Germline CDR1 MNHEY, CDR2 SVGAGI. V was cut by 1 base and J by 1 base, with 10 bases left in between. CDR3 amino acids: CASSYWSTQNTEAFF. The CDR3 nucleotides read TGTGCCAGCAGTTACTGGTCGACACAGAACACTGAAGCTTTCTTT.

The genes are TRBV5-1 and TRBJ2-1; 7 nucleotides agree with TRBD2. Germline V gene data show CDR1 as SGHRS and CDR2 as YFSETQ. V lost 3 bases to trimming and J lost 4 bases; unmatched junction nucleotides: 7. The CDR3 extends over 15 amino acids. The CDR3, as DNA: TGCGCCAGCAGCTATGGCGCGGGGGAGTACAATGAGCAGTTCTTC. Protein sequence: CASSYGAGEYNEQFF.

The chain's CDR3 is CASSLRGTSGPYEQYF. In nucleotides, the CDR3 is TGCGCCAGCAGCTTGCGTGGGACTAGCGGACCCTACGAGCAGTACTTC. J is TRBJ2-7 and V is TRBV5-1, with 11 bases matching TRBD2. CDR3 length equals 16 residues. Germline V gene data show CDR1 as SGHRS and CDR2 as YFSETQ. J lost 2 bases, V lost 1 base, and 5 bases had no gene match.

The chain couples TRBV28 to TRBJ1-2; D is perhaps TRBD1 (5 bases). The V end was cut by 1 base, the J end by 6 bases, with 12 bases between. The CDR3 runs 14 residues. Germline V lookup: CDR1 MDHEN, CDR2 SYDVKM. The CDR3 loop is CASSLLVQVDGYTF. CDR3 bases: TGTGCCAGCAGTTTATTGGTACAGGTCGATGGCTACACCTTC.

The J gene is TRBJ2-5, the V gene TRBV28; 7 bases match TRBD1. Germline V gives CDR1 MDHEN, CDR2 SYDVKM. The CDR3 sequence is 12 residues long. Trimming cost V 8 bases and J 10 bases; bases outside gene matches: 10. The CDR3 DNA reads TGTGCCAGCGCAAGACAGGGTTACGTCCAGTACTTC. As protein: CASARQGYVQYF.

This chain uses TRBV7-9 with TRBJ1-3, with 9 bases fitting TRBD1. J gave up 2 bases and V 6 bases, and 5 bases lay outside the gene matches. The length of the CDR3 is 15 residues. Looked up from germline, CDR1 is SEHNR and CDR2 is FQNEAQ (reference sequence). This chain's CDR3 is CASSPTGGPGNTIYF. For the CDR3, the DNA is TGTGCCAGCAGTCCTACAGGGGGCCCTGGAAACACCATATATTTT.

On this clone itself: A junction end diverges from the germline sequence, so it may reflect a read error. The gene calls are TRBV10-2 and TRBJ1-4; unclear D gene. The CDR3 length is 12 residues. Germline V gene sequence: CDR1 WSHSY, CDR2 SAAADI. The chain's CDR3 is CASRDYGEKLFF. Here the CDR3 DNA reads TGCGCCAGCCGTGACTATGGTGAAAAACTGTTTTTT.

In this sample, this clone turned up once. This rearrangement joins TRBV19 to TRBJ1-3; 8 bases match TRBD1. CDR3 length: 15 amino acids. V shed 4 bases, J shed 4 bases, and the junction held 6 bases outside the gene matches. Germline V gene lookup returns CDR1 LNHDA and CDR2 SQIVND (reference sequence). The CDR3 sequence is CASSKEGTGGNTIYF. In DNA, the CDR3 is TGTGCCAGTAGTAAAGAGGGGACAGGAGGAAACACCATATATTTT. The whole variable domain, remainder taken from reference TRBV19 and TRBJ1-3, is DGGITQSPKYLFRKEGQNVTLSCEQNLNHDAMYWYRQDPGQGLRLIYYSQIVNDFQKGDIAEGYSVSREKKESFPLTVTSAQKNPTAFYLCASSKEGTGGNTIYFGEGSWLTVV.

The CDR3 bases are TGTGCCAGCAGCTTGTTTCAGGGGAGCACAGATACGCAGTATTTT. Translated: CASSLFQGSTDTQYF. The V call is TRBV7-6, the J call TRBJ2-3; D perhaps matches TRBD1 (6 bases). From germline, CDR1 is SGHVS and CDR2 FNYEAQ. With 3 bases removed from V and 0 bases from J, the gap between germline ends came to 10 bases. CDR3 length: 15 amino acids.

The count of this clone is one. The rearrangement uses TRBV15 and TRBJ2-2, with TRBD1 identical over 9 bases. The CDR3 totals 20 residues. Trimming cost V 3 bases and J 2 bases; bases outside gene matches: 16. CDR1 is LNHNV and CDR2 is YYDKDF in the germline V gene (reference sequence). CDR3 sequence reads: CATSRGPVPRDRANTGELFF. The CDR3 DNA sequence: TGTGCCACCAGCAGGGGGCCGGTCCCCCGGGACAGGGCAAACACCGGGGAGCTGTTTTTT.

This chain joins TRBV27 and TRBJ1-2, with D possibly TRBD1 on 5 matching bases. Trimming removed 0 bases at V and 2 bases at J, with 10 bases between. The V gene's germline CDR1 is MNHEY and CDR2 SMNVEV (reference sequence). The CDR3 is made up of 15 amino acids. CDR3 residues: CASSLSKGVNYGYTF. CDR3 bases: TGTGCCAGCAGTTTATCGAAAGGGGTGAACTATGGCTACACCTTC.

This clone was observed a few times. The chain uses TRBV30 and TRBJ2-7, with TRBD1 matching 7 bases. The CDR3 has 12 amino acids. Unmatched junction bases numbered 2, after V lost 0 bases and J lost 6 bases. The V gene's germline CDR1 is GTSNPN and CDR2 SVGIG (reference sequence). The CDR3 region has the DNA TGTGCCTGGAGTGTCGACAGGGCCGAGCAGTACTTC. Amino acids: CAWSVDRAEQYF.

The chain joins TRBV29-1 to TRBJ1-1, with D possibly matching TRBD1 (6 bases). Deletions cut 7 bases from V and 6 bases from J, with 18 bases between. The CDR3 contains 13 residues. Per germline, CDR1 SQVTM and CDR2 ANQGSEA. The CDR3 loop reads CSAPTTGRAEAFF. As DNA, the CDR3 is TGCAGCGCCCCGACCACAGGGAGGGCTGAAGCTTTCTTT.

CDR3 sequence reads: CASNGGTGNTDTQYF. CDR3 DNA: TGTGCCAGCAACGGGGGGACAGGGAACACAGATACGCAGTATTTT. The genes are TRBV7-9 and TRBJ2-3; 9 positions agree with TRBD1. This CDR3 is built from 15 residues. Germline V gives CDR1 SEHNR, CDR2 FQNEAQ (reference sequence). The junction had 7 bases not matched to a gene; V was cut back by 7 bases and J by 2 bases.